This T cell receptor beta chain was retrieved from a study of prognosis after radiotherapy for stage I lung cancer. Two rounds of multiplex PCR amplified TCR beta CDR3 from genomic DNA. Primers specific to each TRBV and TRBJ gene were used in first-round PCR. One entry per CDR3 protein, called by TCRdb with MiXCR from the multiplex PCR reads. The sample includes about 12,000 distinct CDR3 sequences, about 35% seen only once; the top ten take 53%. The germline V and J ends were trimmed by 3 bases and 4 bases, with 19 bases remaining between them. CDR1 LNHDA and CDR2 SQIVND come from the germline V gene (reference sequence). This CDR3 comprises 17 residues. This clonotype has only a few counts. Its target is unknown. It may be a read error: a sequence one base away is much more abundant. Study outcomes and limitations: The authors reported that TRBV and TRBJ gene usage differed between patients with and without metastases.

Material: PBMCs, obtained before or after stereotactic body radiation therapy (not recorded which). The source is a donor of 50 years or more with non-small cell lung cancer. The chain employs TRBV19 and TRBJ1-5, with D possibly matching TRBD1 (6 bases). The CDR3 is CASSIIRGGGTNQPQHF. The CDR3 DNA sequence: TGTGCCAGTAGTATTATCAGAGGAGGGGGGACTAATCAGCCCCAGCATTTT.